This T cell receptor (beta chain) was sequenced for a study of blood T cell repertoires in COVID-19. There are 16 residues in the CDR3. Unmatched junction bases numbered 9, after V lost 5 bases and J lost 6 bases. Germline values: CDR1 LNHDA, CDR2 SQIVND (reference sequence). The method was immunoSEQ multiplex PCR; TCRdb's version includes in-frame clones alone and lacks a portion of them. The sample records 200,000 to 250,000 clones, around 80% being singletons. J is TRBJ2-2 and V is TRBV19; 10 nucleotides align to TRBD1. The source of this sequence is a woman aged 55 to 70 who had recovered from COVID-19. The sequenced material came from peripheral blood. CDR3 in DNA: TGTGCCAGTAGTGTAGCGGGGACAGGGGTCCCCGGGGAGCTGTTTTTT. Its protein is CASSVAGTGVPGELFF.